This T cell receptor beta chain originates from a study of blood T cell repertoires in COVID-19. On the study more broadly: COVID-19 samples from acute and convalescent phases originated in the United States, Italy and Spain. T cells, B-cell-depleted T cells, or PBMCs supplied cDNA or gDNA.

Per the original data handling: Estimation of nucleated cell counts was performed using reference gene primer amplification. Some clones are missing from TCRdb's copy, which holds only in-frame ones; the method was immunoSEQ multiplex PCR. V, J and clone size are those of that table, while D and trimming were read from the DNA. The table lists approximately 140,000 clones, more than 70% of them singletons. The CDR3 has 13 residues. Germline values: CDR1 SQVTM, CDR2 ANQGSEA. V was cut by 7 bases and J by 5 bases, with 17 bases left in between. Sequenced: peripheral blood. The chain couples TRBV29-1 to TRBJ2-5; perhaps TRBD2 as D (5 bases). This sequence was found in a human donor in a cohort sampled during active COVID-19. The CDR3 region is CSAIGLSRETQYF. DNA for the CDR3: TGCAGCGCCATCGGACTGTCACGGGAGACCCAGTACTTC.